The next 25 T cell receptor beta chains were all read from a single sample in a study of T cells after yellow fever vaccination (dated by TCRdb to about 2019). The treatment or condition label of this sample denotes: live attenuated yellow fever vaccine strain. Library creation used 5' RACE. Instrument on record: Illumina HiSeq 2500. The public reads were reanalyzed by TCRdb: fastp trimming at Q25, MiXCR alignment, in-frame beta chains only. Rows with one shared CDR3 protein collapse into an entry with the most common genes and DNA. The sample table lists 450,000 to 650,000 distinct CDR3 sequences, roughly 12% of them with a count of one. Together, the top ten hold about an eighth of the sample. The source material was PBMCs, sampled on the day of the yellow fever booster vaccination. Every receptor here comes from a young man who received the YFV17D yellow fever vaccine.

This clonotype occurred once. The V and J genes are TRBV12-3 or TRBV12-4 and TRBJ2-5, with 10 nucleotides matching TRBD1. This CDR3 is built from 17 residues. The V and J ends lost 7 bases and 5 bases, in that order; junction bases with no gene match: 16. CDR3 region: CASTSGDRGRNRETQYF. The CDR3 DNA follows: TGTGCCAGCACCTCCGGAGACAGGGGGCGGAATAGGGAGACCCAGTACTTC.

This clonotype showed up just a few times. The chain employs TRBV5-1 and TRBJ1-3, with D uncertain. The germline V gene has CDR1 SGHRS and CDR2 YFSETQ. The CDR3 has 15 amino acids. Trimming left V 5 bases short and J 1 base short, with 13 bases between. Here the CDR3 DNA reads TGCGCCAGCAGGTCCAGCCTGTCTTCTGGAAACACCATATATTTT. Protein sequence: CASRSSLSSGNTIYF.

This chain connects TRBV7-9 to TRBJ2-1; the D is unclear. The CDR3 length is 14 residues. CDR1 is SEHNR, CDR2 FQNEAQ, per germline (reference sequence). The germline V and J ends were trimmed by 5 bases and 6 bases, with 14 bases remaining between them. The DNA of the CDR3 is TGTGCCAGCAGCCCTCAACTACGGGCCAATGAGCAGTTCTTC. It codes for CASSPQLRANEQFF.

This chain joins TRBV3-1 and TRBJ2-1, with TRBD2 matching over 8 bases. The germline CDR1 and CDR2 sequences are LGHDT and YNNKEL (reference sequence). This CDR3 spans 15 amino acids. The V and J ends lost 4 bases and 4 bases, in that order; junction bases with no gene match: 6. The CDR3 region has the DNA TGTGCCAGCAGCCTCCCGGGAGGGGGATACAATGAGCAGTTCTTC. This encodes CASSLPGGGYNEQFF.

On this clonotype itself: An end of the junction differs from the germline gene, which may be a read error. The chain links TRBV4-3 to TRBJ2-1; D gene unclear. Germline V CDR1 and CDR2: LGHNA, YSLEER. The CDR3 consists of 16 residues. DNA for the CDR3: TGCGCCAGCAGCGAAGAGACCTCAGACTCCTACAATGAGCAGTTCTTC. Its translation: CASSEETSDSYNEQFF.

This clonotype was seen a few times. The chain combines TRBV7-9 with TRBJ2-7, with D perhaps matching TRBD2 (6 bases). V was pared by 7 bases and J by 7 bases, with 14 bases between. The germline CDR1 and CDR2 sequences are SEHNR and FQNEAQ (reference sequence). The length of the CDR3 is 12 residues. CDR3 loop: CASNYVGSEQYF. In nucleotides, the CDR3 is TGTGCCAGCAATTACGTCGGGAGTGAGCAGTACTTC.

In its sample, this clonotype was seen many times. The CDR3 DNA sequence: TGTGCCAGCAGCTTACCGGGAGGAGATACGCAGTATTTT. Its translation is CASSLPGGDTQYF. The J gene is TRBJ2-3, the V gene TRBV7-3, with 7 bases lining up with TRBD2. V lost 2 bases to trimming and J lost 5 bases; unmatched junction nucleotides: 1. This CDR3 has 13 amino acids. Germline CDR1 is SGHTA and CDR2 is FQGTGA.

The J gene is TRBJ1-1, the V gene TRBV20-1; unclear D gene. Trimming stripped 0 bases from V and 0 bases from J, with 5 bases between. Germline V gene lookup returns CDR1 DFQATT and CDR2 SNEGSKA (reference sequence). The CDR3 length is 13 residues. CDR3 in amino acids: CSARDLLNTEAFF. In nucleotides, the CDR3 is TGCAGTGCTAGAGATCTCCTGAACACTGAAGCTTTCTTT.

The chain links TRBV19 to TRBJ2-7; D ambiguous. This CDR3 spans 14 amino acids. Germline CDR1 and CDR2: LNHDA and SQIVND (reference sequence). Trimming shortened V by 3 bases and J by 0 bases, and 9 bases separated the two germline ends. CDR3 sequence (DNA): TGTGCCAGTAGTATCGGCAGGCCCTCCTACGAGCAGTACTTC. Protein: CASSIGRPSYEQYF. Full variable domain (rest looked up from reference TRBV19 and TRBJ2-7): DGGITQSPKYLFRKEGQNVTLSCEQNLNHDAMYWYRQDPGQGLRLIYYSQIVNDFQKGDIAEGYSVSREKKESFPLTVTSAQKNPTAFYLCASSIGRPSYEQYFGPGTRLTVT.

The chain recombines TRBV6-2 or TRBV6-3 with TRBJ2-1; D is unclear. The V and J ends lost 5 bases and 0 bases respectively, with 8 bases between them. The CDR3 runs 14 residues. Germline values: CDR1 MNHEY, CDR2 SVGEGT. The CDR3 here is CASSTSSSYNEQFF. CDR3 sequence (DNA): TGTGCCAGCAGTACATCAAGCTCCTACAATGAGCAGTTCTTC.

This clonotype has just a few counts. The chain is built from TRBV7-9 and TRBJ2-3; D is undetermined. The germline gives CDR1 SEHNR, CDR2 FQNEAQ (reference sequence). The CDR3 is 14 residues long. V was trimmed by 4 bases and J by 2 bases, leaving 10 bases between them. The CDR3 nucleotides are TGTGCCAGCAGCTCAGGCCCCACCACAGATACGCAGTATTTT. This codes for CASSSGPTTDTQYF.

The gene calls are TRBV6-1 and TRBJ2-2, with 7 bases matching TRBD1. Germline V CDR1 and CDR2: MNHNS, SASEGT. After removal of 3 bases from V and 5 bases from J, the junction contained 6 bases not matched to a gene. The CDR3 has 15 amino acids. This CDR3 is CASSEYGTATGELFF. CDR3 nucleotide sequence: TGTGCCAGCAGTGAGTACGGGACAGCAACCGGGGAGCTGTTTTTT.

This chain links TRBV29-1 with TRBJ1-1, with TRBD1 matching over 8 bases. The germline CDR1 and CDR2 sequences are SQVTM and ANQGSEA. V dropped 7 bases and J dropped 1; count of bases not matched to a gene: 5. This CDR3 is 13 amino acids long. CDR3 sequence: CSGIGTGNTEAFF. The CDR3 DNA follows: TGCAGCGGGATCGGGACAGGGAACACTGAAGCTTTCTTT. The variable domain in full, with the rest retrieved from reference TRBV29-1 and TRBJ1-1, is SAVISQKPSRDICQRGTSLTIQCQVDSQVTMMFWYRQQPGQSLTLIATANQGSEATYESGFVIDKFPISRPNLTFSTLTVSNMSPEDSSIYLCSGIGTGNTEAFFGQGTRLTVV.

This clonotype was observed a handful of times. This chain connects TRBV10-3 to TRBJ2-5, with D perhaps assigned TRBD1 or TRBD2 (6 bases each). This CDR3 is 14 amino acids long. Germline V gene data show CDR1 as ENHRY and CDR2 as SYGVKD. V was cut by 4 bases and J by 5 bases, with 14 bases left in between. This CDR3 reads CAISAERGGETQYF. The CDR3 DNA reads as TGTGCCATCAGTGCCGAGAGAGGGGGGGAGACCCAGTACTTC.

The CDR3, as DNA: TGTGCCAGCACCAAGCGCACCGGGATGGGGTCCTACGAGCAGTACTTC. Translating it yields CASTKRTGMGSYEQYF. The gene calls are TRBV7-2 and TRBJ2-7; the D gene is possibly TRBD2 (5 bases). This CDR3 has 16 amino acids. Germline V lookup: CDR1 SGHTA, CDR2 FQGNSA. V lost 7 bases and J 1 base, leaving 20 bases between the germline ends. The full variable domain, in which reference TRBV7-2 and TRBJ2-7 provide the parts outside the CDR3, is GAGVSQSPSNKVTEKGKDVELRCDPISGHTALYWYRQSLGQGLEFLIYFQGNSAPDKSGLPSDRFSAERTGGSVSTLTIQRTQQEDSAVYLCASTKRTGMGSYEQYFGPGTRLTVT.

This sequence joins TRBV6-6 and TRBJ2-5; no firm D call. V dropped 8 bases and J dropped 2 bases, with 12 bases sitting between them. The V gene's germline CDR1 is MNHNY and CDR2 SVGAGI (reference sequence). The CDR3 runs to 13 residues. The CDR3: CASRNSYQETQYF. CDR3 DNA: TGTGCCAGCCGTAACTCCTATCAAGAGACCCAGTACTTC.

In this sample, this clonotype turned up a few times. The J gene is TRBJ1-2, the V gene TRBV11-2; 10 bases align to TRBD1. The J segment lost 5 bases and the V segment lost 3 bases, leaving 6 bases of the junction unmatched. CDR3 length equals 15 residues. Germline values: CDR1 SGHAT, CDR2 FQNNGV. As DNA, the CDR3 is TGTGCCAGCAGCTTGAATGGACAGGGGGAGTATGGCTACACCTTC. Amino acid sequence: CASSLNGQGEYGYTF. Supplemented by reference TRBV11-2 and TRBJ1-2, the full variable domain reads EAGVAQSPRYKIIEKRQSVAFWCNPISGHATLYWYQQILGQGPKLLIQFQNNGVVDDSQLPKDRFSAERLKGVDSTLKIQPAKLEDSAVYLCASSLNGQGEYGYTFGSGTRLTVV.

The J gene is TRBJ2-3, the V gene TRBV27, with 8 nucleotides matching TRBD2. Trimming removed 7 bases from V and 2 bases from J; junction bases left unmatched: 5. This CDR3 has 14 amino acids. The V gene's germline CDR1 is MNHEY and CDR2 SMNVEV (reference sequence). The chain's CDR3 is CASNISGNTDTQYF. The CDR3, as DNA: TGTGCCAGCAACATTAGCGGGAACACAGATACGCAGTATTTT.

At least ten counts were recorded for this clonotype. The chain joins TRBV28 to TRBJ2-3, with 9 bases matching TRBD2. The V segment lost 5 bases and the J segment 1 base; nucleotides outside the gene matches: 1. The CDR3 spans 14 residues. Looked up from germline, CDR1 is MDHEN and CDR2 is SYDVKM. CDR3 loop: CASSRTSGTDTQYF. The CDR3 DNA follows: TGTGCCAGCAGTCGGACTAGCGGCACAGATACGCAGTATTTT.

There are a few counts of this clonotype. The V gene is TRBV14, the J gene TRBJ2-3; D is tentatively TRBD1 or TRBD2 (5 bases each). There are 16 residues in the CDR3. Germline assignment: CDR1 SGHDN and CDR2 FVKESK. Trimming removed 2 bases at V and 4 bases at J, with 16 bases between. DNA for the CDR3: TGTGCCAGCAGCCAATCTCTCAGGGCGAGGGCAGATACGCAGTATTTT. Translating it yields CASSQSLRARADTQYF.

This clonotype was seen a few times. The chain carries TRBV7-2 and TRBJ1-2; no definite D call. V lost 1 base and J lost 7, with 4 bases in between. The CDR3 covers 11 residues. Germline V gene data show CDR1 as SGHTA and CDR2 as FQGNSA. The CDR3 protein is CASSLESGYTF. CDR3 in DNA: TGTGCCAGCAGCTTAGAGTCTGGCTACACCTTC.

The table lists this clonotype with a few counts. The J gene is TRBJ2-3, the V gene TRBV5-1; 11 bases are a match to TRBD2. Germline CDR1 and CDR2: SGHRS and YFSETQ. CDR3 length equals 16 residues. V dropped 1 base and J dropped 1; count of bases not matched to a gene: 2. The CDR3 loop reads CASSLQGLAGTDTQYF. DNA of the CDR3: TGCGCCAGCAGCTTGCAGGGACTAGCGGGCACAGATACGCAGTATTTT.

V gene TRBV10-2 combines with J gene TRBJ2-3; 7 bases agree with TRBD2. This CDR3 has 14 residues. The V gene's germline CDR1 is WSHSY and CDR2 SAAADI. With 7 bases clipped from V and 1 base from J, the junction kept 5 bases outside the gene matches. CDR3 residues: CASTVRERTDTQYF. The CDR3 DNA is TGCGCCAGCACAGTGCGGGAGCGCACAGATACGCAGTATTTT.

This clonotype appeared a few times. The chain joins TRBV5-5 to TRBJ1-6; 7 nucleotides line up with TRBD1. This CDR3 is built from 18 residues. The V gene end was trimmed by 5 bases and the J gene end by 4 bases; junction bases not matched to a gene: 15. CDR1 SGHKS and CDR2 YYEKEE come from the germline V gene (reference sequence). The CDR3 spells CASRRKIPARGYNSPLHF. In DNA form, the CDR3 reads TGTGCCAGCAGACGGAAAATCCCGGCCAGGGGGTATAATTCACCCCTCCACTTT.

At least ten counts were recorded for this clonotype. This chain links TRBV30 with TRBJ2-7; TRBD1 matches at 8 bases. V shed 3 bases and J 6 bases; nucleotides not matched to a gene: 13. The CDR3 extends over 15 amino acids. Germline V gene data show CDR1 as GTSNPN and CDR2 as SVGIG (reference sequence). This chain's CDR3 is CAWRPRTGSFSEQYF. CDR3 in DNA: TGTGCCTGGAGACCCCGGACAGGGAGTTTCTCCGAGCAGTACTTC.